Listed here is a single TCR beta chain. The protocol was immunoSEQ multiplex PCR, while the TCRdb copy is restricted to in-frame clones and leaves out a portion. The table records some 150,000 clones, roughly 79% of them present only once. This sample is part of a study of blood T cell repertoires in COVID-19. Looking at the study overall: Sites across the United States, Italy and Spain contributed samples from acute and convalescent COVID-19.

The germline V and J ends were trimmed by 5 bases and 2 bases, with 16 bases remaining between them. Looked up from germline, CDR1 is MNHEY and CDR2 is SVGEGT. This CDR3 is built from 16 residues. This TCR was recovered from a woman aged 55 to 70 with active or convalescent COVID-19. Sample: peripheral blood. V usage is TRBV6-2 or TRBV6-3 and J usage is TRBJ1-5, with a weak D call TRBD1 (6 bases). The CDR3 sequence: CASSGRWTAGNQPQHF. CDR3 DNA sequence: TGTGCCAGCAGTGGAAGATGGACAGCTGGCAATCAGCCCCAGCATTTT.